This TCR beta chain was found in a study of T-cell memory formation after mild COVID-19. As for the study in general: For the most part, TCR clusters were specific to one donor.

The CDR3 extends over 13 amino acids. V was clipped by 8 bases and J by 0 bases, with 8 bases between them. Broader study findings: Clones shrinking from day 15 to 85 showed even CD4/CD8 mixes; later expanders tilted CD4+. Pre-infection memory carried some responding clones, suggesting that cross-reactive memory joined. For contracting clones, CD4+ ones sat mainly in CM and EM, CD8+ in EMRA.

MiXCR was run by TCRdb on the 5' RACE reads, yielding one entry per CDR3 protein. Of some 320,000 distinct CDR3 sequences in the sample, approximately 14% are singletons; the top ten hold roughly a fifth. This clonotype was found a few times. Its antigen is not identified. The V gene is TRBV12-3 or TRBV12-4, the J gene TRBJ1-3; D not resolved. This TCR derives from a man between 18 and 35 years old who had mild COVID-19 (a few samples of this study predate the infection). Cell type and time point are not known. Sequencing was done on a sample of PBMCs or a T cell subset sorted from them (not recorded which). CDR3 amino acids: CASAASSGNTIYF. CDR3 sequence (DNA): TGTGCCAGCGCCGCTAGCTCTGGAAACACCATATATTTT.